This entry features one T cell receptor (beta chain) sequence. While infection was still active, Seattle patients were enrolled and then followed longitudinally. This record belongs to a study of blood T cell repertoires in COVID-19. Study context: COVID-19 samples from acute and convalescent phases originated in the United States, Italy and Spain. Sources were T cells, B-cell-depleted T cells, or PBMCs; the material itself was cDNA or gDNA.

In the authors' workflow: Reference gene primer amplification in the assay estimated nucleated cell counts. Here immunoSEQ multiplex PCR was the method, and the copy in TCRdb shows in-frame clones only, minus some. The V and J calls and the clone size are those of that table, but D and trimming were determined from the DNA. Of 350,000 or so clones in the sample, approximately 89% were seen once. The V gene's germline CDR1 is SGDLS and CDR2 YYNGEE. The ends were cut back, 3 bases at V and 4 bases at J, with 10 bases in the middle. This CDR3 comprises 13 residues. The receptor comes from a woman aged 30 to 39 with COVID-19, enrolled during active disease. The chain links TRBV9 to TRBJ1-2; D remains ambiguous. Specimen: peripheral blood. CDR3: CASSGAPGYGYTF. In DNA, the CDR3 is TGTGCCAGCAGCGGTGCCCCCGGCTATGGCTACACCTTC.